This TCR beta chain was sequenced for a study of T-cell reconstitution after alpha-beta-depleted transplantation in children listed by TCRdb under 2016. Background for the entire study: The study quantitatively tracked T-cell immune reconstitution after TCRalphabeta/CD19-depleted allogeneic hematopoietic cell transplantation in children using TCR repertoire profiling.

CDR1 and CDR2, looked up from the germline V gene (reference sequence), are DFQATT and SNEGSKA. The junction carries 7 bases between V and J, which are trimmed by 1 base and 0 bases respectively. From cysteine to phenylalanine, the CDR3 is 14 amino acids long. Only the CDR3 DNA is retained, 42 bases long and in frame from the first base. For this clonotype: No cognate antigen has been identified for it. Per-nucleotide qualities are absent, and no much larger clonotype sits a single base away.

The library relied on PCR. Instrument used: Illumina HiSeq 2500. TCR libraries were prepared with molecular barcoding, using unique molecular identifiers to normalize TCRbeta repertoire quantification. TCRdb took the public reads, trimmed them with fastp at Q25, ran MiXCR for clone calling and kept in-frame beta chains. CDR3 protein sequences are deduplicated, and each keeps its most common genes and DNA. The sample table shows 420,000 or so distinct CDR3 sequences, and approximately 10% are seen once. About 5% of the sample goes to the ten largest clones. The origin of this receptor is a human donor who donated a stem cell graft to a child with acute myeloid leukemia. The chain was built from TRBV20-1 and TRBJ1-3, with no confident D gene call. The sequencing here drew on PBMCs from the stem cell graft donor, taken from the stem cell graft. Here is the DNA: TGCAGTGCTAGAGTCGCGGTCTCTGGAAACACCATATATTTT. Its translation reads: CSARVAVSGNTIYF.